The entry below describes one TCR beta chain. Each CDR3 protein gets one entry after TCRdb re-called the 5' RACE reads with MiXCR. This table holds 250,000 or so distinct CDR3 sequences, 9.5% to 15% found once. In germline, CDR1 is SEHNR, CDR2 FQNEAQ (reference sequence). The CDR3 is 11 amino acids. V lost 1 base to trimming and J lost 13 bases, with 10 bases between them. The data belong to a study of identical twins. The sample also formed part of further work on yellow fever vaccine responses in identical twins.

Sequencing was carried out using memory (CD45RO+) T cells sorted from blood. V and J are TRBV7-9 and TRBJ2-5; unclear D gene. The sequence came from a woman aged 18-29 years in good health. The CDR3 DNA is TGTGCCAGCAGCTTAGATGGACCTACGTACTTC. Translation: CASSLDGPTYF.